What follows are 4 T cell receptor beta chains derived from one specimen sequenced in a study of blood T cell repertoires in COVID-19. The assay was immunoSEQ multiplex PCR, and TCRdb's table has in-frame clones only and misses some. The repertoire has 120,000 or so clones, around 83% of them found once; the top ten carry 12%. Sequenced input: peripheral blood. These receptors were collected from a man in his 60s with acute or convalescent COVID-19.

J is TRBJ1-6 and V is TRBV14; tentatively, D is TRBD1 (6 bases). The V and J ends lost 3 bases and 14 bases respectively, with 17 bases between them. The CDR3 consists of 14 residues. Looked up from germline, CDR1 is SGHDN and CDR2 is FVKESK. The CDR3 region has the DNA TGTGCCAGCAGCCACTGGACAGCCGAGGGCACCCTCCACTTT. This sequence encodes CASSHWTAEGTLHF.

This chain uses TRBV2 with TRBJ1-3; tentative D call: TRBD1 (6 bases). This CDR3 comprises 14 residues. V shed 5 bases and J shed 0 bases, with 8 bases lying between them. The V gene's germline CDR1 is SNHLY and CDR2 FYNNEI. The CDR3, as DNA: TGTGCCAGCAGTACAGGGAACTCTGGAAACACCATATATTTT. Translation: CASSTGNSGNTIYF.

V and J are TRBV5-4 and TRBJ2-7; D may be TRBD2 (6 bases). The germline gives CDR1 SGHNT, CDR2 YYREEE (reference sequence). This CDR3 spans 12 amino acids. The V end lost 7 bases, the J end lost 5 bases, and 13 bases lay between the germline ends. The CDR3 reads CASAGSGHEQYF. In nucleotides, the CDR3 is TGTGCCAGCGCGGGAAGCGGCCACGAGCAGTACTTC.

The chain uses TRBV27 and TRBJ1-1, with D possibly being TRBD1 (6 bases). The CDR3 loop spans 13 amino acids. Trimming stripped 6 bases from V and 7 bases from J, with 15 bases between. The V gene's germline CDR1 is MNHEY and CDR2 SMNVEV (reference sequence). The DNA of the CDR3 is TGTGCCAGCAGGACAACAGGGAGAATTGAAGCTTTCTTT. Residues: CASRTTGRIEAFF.